The 2 T cell receptor beta chains below were found in one sample sequenced in a study of tumor-infiltrating lymphocytes in primary liver carcinoma. The roughly 19-32 mg bulk tissue piece was not sorted before simultaneous RNA and DNA extraction. cDNA specific to TCR beta was made from 500 to 650 ng of total RNA, with a constant-region primer employed for priming. Modified slightly, ARM-PCR produced TCR beta libraries over three nested multiplex PCR rounds. TRBV1-TRBV30 forward and Cbeta reverse primers drove the first two approximately 10-cycle rounds. One entry per CDR3 protein, called by TCRdb with MiXCR from the multiplex PCR reads. The sample has around 70,000 distinct CDR3 sequences, nearly 70% seen once. Sequenced: liver tumor tissue from sampling region 4. Subset given: tumor region T4, right-lateral pole. The receptors come from a man aged 35 to 55 with primary liver carcinoma and hepatitis B virus infection.

As concerns this clonotype: Without the conserved terminal phenylalanine or tryptophan, this CDR3 likely stems from a read error. J is TRBJ2-3 and V is TRBV5-1; the D gene is possibly TRBD1 (5 bases). The germline V gene encodes CDR1 SGHRS and CDR2 YFSETQ. There are 15 residues in the CDR3. The ends were cut back, 0 bases at V and 5 bases at J, with 13 bases in the middle. The CDR3 bases are TGCGCCAGCAGCTTGGGAAAGGGGAATGGAGATACGCAGTATCTT. It yields the protein CASSLGKGNGDTQYL.

The gene calls are TRBV14 and TRBJ2-2; D gene unclear. The CDR3 runs 12 residues. V was cut by 6 bases and J by 7 bases, with 9 bases left in between. From germline, CDR1 is SGHDN and CDR2 FVKESK. The CDR3: CASSHMGGELFF. In nucleotides, the CDR3 is TGTGCCAGCAGTCATATGGGCGGGGAGCTGTTTTTT.